One T cell receptor (beta chain) is described in this entry. These data belong to a study of blood T cell repertoires in COVID-19. For the study at large: Samples came from the United States, Italy and Spain, spanning acute and convalescent COVID-19. Nucleic acid was either cDNA or gDNA, and it came from T cells, B-cell-depleted T cells, or PBMCs.

Methods used by the authors: Amplification of reference gene primers was used by the study to estimate nucleated cell counts. Libraries were prepared by immunoSEQ multiplex PCR; TCRdb keeps only in-frame clonotypes and omits some of them. That table supplies the V and J calls and clone size; D and trimming were determined from the DNA. The sample consists of 120,000 to 150,000 clones, 80% to 90% of them appearing once. Between the trimmed V and J ends, which lost 8 bases and 8 bases, there was a span of 15 bases. The CDR3 sequence is 12 residues long. Germline CDR1 SGHVS, CDR2 FQNEAQ. The rearrangement joins TRBV7-8 to TRBJ1-1; TRBD1 might be the D (6 bases). The specimen sequenced was peripheral blood. The origin of this receptor is a human donor with acute or convalescent COVID-19. The donor label of this sample is uncertain. The CDR3 region is CASGRTASEAFF. CDR3 nucleotide sequence: TGTGCCAGCGGTAGGACAGCCTCCGAAGCTTTCTTT.